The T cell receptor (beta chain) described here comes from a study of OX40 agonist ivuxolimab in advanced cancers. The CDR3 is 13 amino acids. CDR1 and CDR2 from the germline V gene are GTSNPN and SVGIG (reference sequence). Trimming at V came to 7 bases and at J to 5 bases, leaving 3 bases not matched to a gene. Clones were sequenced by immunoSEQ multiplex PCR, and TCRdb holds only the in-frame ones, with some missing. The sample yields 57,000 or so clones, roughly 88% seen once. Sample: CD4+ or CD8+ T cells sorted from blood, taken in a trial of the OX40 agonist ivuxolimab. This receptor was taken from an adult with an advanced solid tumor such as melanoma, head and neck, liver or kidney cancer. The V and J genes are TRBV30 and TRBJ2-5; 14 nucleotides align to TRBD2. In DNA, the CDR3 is TGTGCCTTGGGACTAGCGGGGGCCGAGACCCAGTACTTC. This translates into CALGLAGAETQYF.